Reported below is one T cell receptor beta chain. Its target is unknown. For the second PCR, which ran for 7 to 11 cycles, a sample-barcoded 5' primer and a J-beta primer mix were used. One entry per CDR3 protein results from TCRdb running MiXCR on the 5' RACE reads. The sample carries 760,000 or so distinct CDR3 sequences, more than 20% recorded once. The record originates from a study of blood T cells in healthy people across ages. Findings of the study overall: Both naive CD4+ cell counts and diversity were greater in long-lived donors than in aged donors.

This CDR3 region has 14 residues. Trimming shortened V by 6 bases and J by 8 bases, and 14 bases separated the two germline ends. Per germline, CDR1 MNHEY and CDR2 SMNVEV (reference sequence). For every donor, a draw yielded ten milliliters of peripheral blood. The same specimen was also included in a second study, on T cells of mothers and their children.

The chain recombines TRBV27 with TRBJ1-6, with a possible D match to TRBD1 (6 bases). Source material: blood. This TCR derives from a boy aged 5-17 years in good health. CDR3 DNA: TGTGCCAGCAGCACAGGGCCTCGCCATTCACCCCTCCACTTT. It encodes CASSTGPRHSPLHF.